The present T cell receptor (beta chain) was sequenced within a study of OX40 agonist ivuxolimab in advanced cancers. Background on the whole study: Ivuxolimab, which targeted the costimulatory receptor OX40 (CD134), was an agonistic, fully human IgG2 monoclonal antibody. Intravenous ivuxolimab was administered to patients every 2 weeks at six dose levels: 0.01, 0.1, 0.3, 1.5, 3 and 10 mg/kg. Of the approximately 50 dose-escalation patients, hepatocellular carcinoma was present in about 20, melanoma in roughly 15, renal cell carcinoma in 9 and head and neck cancer in 9. In the dose-escalation cohort, around four fifths of patients were male, and the mean age was approximately 60 years with a range of about 20 to 80. Prior anti-PD-1, anti-PD-L1 or anti-CTLA-4 therapy was permitted, and 30% to 50% of dose-escalation patients had received checkpoint inhibitors. Three dose-escalation patients achieved partial responses, one with hepatocellular carcinoma and two with cutaneous melanoma. The purpose of peripheral TCRbeta sequencing was to test whether ivuxolimab changed TCR sequence diversity and led to clonal T-cell expansion. The monotherapy dose-escalation portion (N ≈ 57 patients) of the phase I ivuxolimab trial is reported in the paper. General conclusions and limits of the study: At doses of 0.1 to 3.0 mg/kg, clonal expansion of both CD4+ and CD8+ blood T cells was observed from baseline to week 6. After ivuxolimab, expanded clones were on average more numerous among CD8+ T cells than among CD4+ T cells. Low levels of normalized T-cell clonal expansion were also seen in some nonresponding patients. In the 0.1-3.0 mg/kg groups, partial responders were among the patients with the lowest normalized peripheral clonal expansion, particularly in CD8+ T cells. Which antigens the clonally expanded peripheral T cells were specific for was not determined.

Genomic DNA was isolated from the sorted cells so that the TCRbeta CDR3 region could be sequenced. The immunoSEQ Assay was used to sequence the TCRbeta CDR3 regions. In TCRdb, the immuneACCESS table is reduced to in-frame sequences with V and J assigned. These tables do not hold every clone; where another copy was compared, an unresolved V gene accounts for under half, and the others remain unexplained. Recorded for this sample are roughly 45,000 clones; 60% to 80% of them occurred a single time. Over 6.5% of the sample comes from the top ten. Remarks on this clone: What this receptor recognizes is not known. The sample holds no much larger clone one base away, and base qualities are not on file.

The trial excluded patients who had a history of autoimmune disease or who were on systemic immunosuppression. Peripheral blood for TCR sequencing was collected from all dose cohorts at baseline, on cycle 4 day 1, and on cycle 7 day 1. The samples were taken from a phase I, first-in-human, multicenter, open-label dose-escalation trial of ivuxolimab. Adults with locally advanced or metastatic head and neck squamous cell, hepatocellular, melanoma or renal cell carcinoma were enrolled in the trial. Before TCR sequencing, CD4+ and CD8+ T cells were separately sorted from peripheral blood. V loses 2 bases, J loses 4 bases, and the germline ends lie 9 bases apart. CDR1 and CDR2 were assigned from the germline V gene as SGHDN and FVKESK. Inclusive of the bounding cysteine and phenylalanine, the CDR3 is 13 residues long. Only CDR3 DNA is held: 39 bases, read in frame from base 1.

Material: CD4+ or CD8+ T cells sorted from blood, obtained in a trial of the OX40 agonist ivuxolimab. The clonotype comes from an adult with an advanced solid tumor such as melanoma, head and neck, liver or kidney cancer. The chain was built from TRBV14 and TRBJ2-7, with the D segment identity uncertain. CDR3 sequence: CASSQTSLYEQYF. The nucleotides read TGTGCCAGCAGCCAAACCAGTTTATACGAGCAGTACTTC.